The T cell receptor beta chain described here comes from a study of blood T cell repertoires in COVID-19. In the study overall: The origin of the acute and convalescent COVID-19 samples was the United States, Italy and Spain.

A single count supports this clone. Trimming removed 4 bases from V and 3 bases from J; junction bases left unmatched: 7. The CDR3 has 14 residues. Germline CDR1 reads SGDLS; CDR2 reads YYNGEE. Only in-frame clones appear in the TCRdb table, and some are missing; sequencing was by immunoSEQ multiplex PCR. The sample lists approximately 150,000 clones; roughly 81% were seen once. The clonotype originates from a woman aged 50 to 60 with COVID-19, enrolled during active disease. V and J are TRBV9 and TRBJ2-7, with 7 nucleotides matching TRBD1. Sequencing was performed on peripheral blood. DNA for the CDR3: TGTGCCAGCAGCCTCCGTGGGACAGACTACGAGCAGTACTTC. It specifies CASSLRGTDYEQYF.